This TCR beta chain was profiled in a study of blood T cell repertoires in COVID-19. Study at large: COVID-19 samples collected from the United States, Italy and Spain covered acute and convalescent phases.

The CDR3 covers 12 residues. Germline CDR1 and CDR2: ENHRY and SYGVKD. V lost 7 bases to trimming and J lost 3 bases; unmatched junction nucleotides: 0. The data were produced by immunoSEQ multiplex PCR, yet TCRdb's version contains in-frame clones alone and is incomplete. Of about 260,000 clones detected, 88% appear once; the ten largest clones hold around 0.7%. The source material was peripheral blood. This clonotype originated in a human donor in a cohort sampled during active COVID-19. The chain couples TRBV10-3 to TRBJ2-3; 8 bases are a match to TRBD2. The CDR3, as DNA: TGTGCCATCACGGGAGGGACAGATACGCAGTATTTT. Its protein product is CAITGGTDTQYF.